Detailed here is one TCR beta chain. This record belongs to a study of blood T cell repertoires in COVID-19. This CDR3 is 17 amino acids long. Per the original methods: Estimation of nucleated cell counts was performed using reference gene primer amplification. Sequencing used immunoSEQ multiplex PCR; TCRdb keeps in-frame clones, though not all of them. V, J and clone size are those of that table, while D and trimming were read from the DNA. The sample shows approximately 54,000 clones, 90% of them seen only once. This chain links TRBV12-1 with TRBJ1-6; TRBD1 is the table's D call and was not checked against the DNA. TRBV12-1 is an annotated pseudogene. Sequences were obtained from peripheral blood. The source is a man aged 50-60 years with acute or convalescent COVID-19. CDR3 sequence (DNA): TGTGCCAGCAGCCTCGCCGTTACTGACAGGAATAATTCACCCCTCCACTTT. Encoded protein: CASSLAVTDRNNSPLHF.